What follows is one TCR beta chain and its context. The source of the sample is a study of blood T cell repertoires in COVID-19. Study-wide background: PBMCs, B-cell-depleted T cells, or T cells were the source of the cDNA or gDNA that made up the material.

The length of the CDR3 is 15 residues. Trimming cost V 4 bases and J 0 bases, with 10 bases left between them. Per the germline V gene, CDR1 is LGHDT and CDR2 is YNNKEL (reference sequence). As originally analysed: Amplification of reference gene primers provided the estimated nucleated cell counts. Sequencing was performed with immunoSEQ multiplex PCR; in TCRdb, only in-frame clones are kept and a portion is missing. That table furnishes V, J and clone size, whereas the DNA furnished D and trimming. The sample contains some 150,000 clones, about 90% of which appear only once. The chain recombines TRBV3-1 (or the pseudogene TRBV3-2) with TRBJ1-3; D is uncertain. This clonotype originated in a man over 45 with active COVID-19. The sample comprised peripheral blood. The CDR3 DNA follows: TGTGCCAGCAGCCCAACGGGGAGCTCTGGAAACACCATATATTTT. Translated, it gives CASSPTGSSGNTIYF.